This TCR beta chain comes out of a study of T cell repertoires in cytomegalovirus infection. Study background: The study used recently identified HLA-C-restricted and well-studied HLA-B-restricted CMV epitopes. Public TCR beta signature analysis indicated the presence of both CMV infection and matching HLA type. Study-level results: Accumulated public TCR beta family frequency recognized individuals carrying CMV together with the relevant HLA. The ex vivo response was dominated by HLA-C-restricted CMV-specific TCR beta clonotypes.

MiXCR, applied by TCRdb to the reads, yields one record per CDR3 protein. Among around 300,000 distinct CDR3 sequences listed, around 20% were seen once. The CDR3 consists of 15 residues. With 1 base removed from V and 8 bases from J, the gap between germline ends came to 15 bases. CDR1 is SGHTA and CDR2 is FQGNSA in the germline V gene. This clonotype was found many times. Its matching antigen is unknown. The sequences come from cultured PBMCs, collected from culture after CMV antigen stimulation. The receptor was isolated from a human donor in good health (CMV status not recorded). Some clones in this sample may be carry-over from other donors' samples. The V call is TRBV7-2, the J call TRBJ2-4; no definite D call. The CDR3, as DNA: TGTGCCAGCAGCTTAGTTTCCCCCCGAAGGGACATTCAGTACTTC. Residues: CASSLVSPRRDIQYF.